This T cell receptor beta chain stems from a study of beta chain features in type 1 diabetes. General study findings and limits: Relative to healthy donors, patients appeared to have naive, central memory and Treg TCRB repertoires that were more similar.

This clone was seen a handful of times. Its antigen is undetermined. The whole isolated RNA underwent reverse transcription, so sequencing captured expressed TCRB transcripts. TCRdb's table, derived via immunoSEQ multiplex PCR, lists solely in-frame clones and lacks some. The sample holds around 430,000 clones, approximately 30% seen once. Trimming took 0 bases from V and 8 from J, leaving 9 bases between them. The V gene's germline CDR1 is SGHRS and CDR2 YFSETQ. There are 13 residues in the CDR3. The V call is TRBV5-1, the J call TRBJ2-4; D remains ambiguous. The sample comprised naive CD4+ T cells from blood. The receptor was isolated from a man between 18 and 29 years old in good health. The CDR3 sequence: CASSLDFLDIQYF. The CDR3 nucleotides read TGCGCCAGCAGCTTGGACTTTTTAGACATTCAGTACTTC.